The rows below give T cell receptor beta chains drawn from one sample of a study of long-term antiretroviral therapy in people with HIV. Only in-frame clones appear in the TCRdb table, and some are missing; sequencing was by immunoSEQ multiplex PCR. The sample holds some 15,000 clones, around 76% seen once. The starting material was unsorted PBMCs, obtained 3.1 years after starting antiretroviral therapy. The receptors were gathered from a man aged 35 to 55 with HIV. Both conserved end residues are part of each CDR3. The D gene is left open where the match is weak. Rows may omit the clone size; those that give it use once, few, many or a size class.

TRBJ1-1 | - | - | TRBV7-8 | CASSLGPRTEAFF | TGTGCCAGCAGCTTAGGGCCTCGGACTGAAGCTTTCTTT
TRBJ2-7 | - | - | TRBV30 | CAWRPLGSYEQYF | TGTGCCTGGCGGCCCCTCGGCTCCTACGAGCAGTACTTC
TRBJ1-1 | TRBD1 | - | TRBV7-8 | CASSYRGQGAMNTEAFF | TGTGCCAGCAGCTATAGGGGACAGGGGGCGATGAACACTGAAGCTTTCTTT
TRBJ2-3 | TRBD2 | - | TRBV2 | CASSGTSGGAGDTQYF | TGTGCCAGCAGTGGGACTAGCGGGGGGGCTGGAGATACGCAGTATTTT
TRBJ1-2 | - | - | TRBV6-1 | CASRLTTGTEYGYTF | TGTGCCAGCAGATTAACGACCGGGACGGAATATGGCTACACCTTC
TRBJ2-7 | - | - | TRBV30 | CAWSVNREEQYF | TGTGCCTGGAGTGTAAATAGGGAGGAGCAGTACTTC
TRBJ2-7 | TRBD1 | - | TRBV5-6 | CASSLEDRSSYEQYF | TGTGCCAGCAGCTTGGAGGACAGGAGCTCCTACGAGCAGTACTTC
TRBJ2-3 | - | - | TRBV11-2 | CASSLGSPSRSTDTQYF | TGTGCCAGCAGCTTAGGCTCCCCTTCCCGTAGCACAGATACGCAGTATTTT
TRBJ2-3 | - | - | TRBV13 | CACLDRSDRTDTQYF | TGTGCCTGTTTAGACCGTTCTGACCGCACAGATACGCAGTATTTT
TRBJ1-2 | TRBD1 | - | TRBV5-6 | CASSQQGPEGYTF | TGTGCCAGCAGCCAACAGGGGCCCGAAGGCTACACCTTC
TRBJ2-7 | - | - | TRBV27 | CASTSSEQYF | TGTGCCAGCACCTCCTCCGAGCAGTACTTC
TRBJ2-7 | - | - | TRBV19 | CASSIRDEGSYEQYF | TGTGCCAGTAGTATACGGGACGAGGGCTCCTACGAGCAGTACTTC
TRBJ2-3 | - | once | TRBV9 | CASSVATLAGTDTQYF | TGTGCCAGCAGCGTAGCTACACTAGCAGGCACAGATACGCAGTATTTT
TRBJ1-2 | - | - | TRBV2 | CASSDGLGIYGYTF | TGTGCCAGCAGTGATGGGCTCGGCATCTATGGCTACACCTTC
TRBJ1-5 | TRBD1 | - | TRBV18 | CASSPDRNNQPQHF | TGTGCCAGCTCTCCGGACAGGAACAATCAGCCCCAGCATTTT
TRBJ1-1 | - | - | TRBV9 | CASSVGVIGAIGKDTEAFF | TGTGCCAGCAGCGTAGGGGTTATAGGGGCGATAGGGAAGGACACTGAAGCTTTCTTT
TRBJ1-4 | - | - | TRBV6-1 | CASNGRSNEKLFF | TGTGCCAGCAACGGCAGATCAAATGAAAAACTGTTTTTT
TRBJ2-7 | - | - | TRBV4-1 | CASSQGADDRAEQYF | TGCGCCAGCAGCCAAGGAGCCGACGACCGTGCCGAGCAGTACTTC
TRBJ2-1 | - | - | TRBV5-5 | CASSLNRRDNEQFF | TGTGCCAGCAGCCTCAATAGACGGGACAATGAGCAGTTCTTC
TRBJ1-2 | - | - | TRBV15 | CATSSYGQIGYTF | TGTGCCACCAGCAGCTATGGACAGATCGGCTACACCTTC
TRBJ1-1 | - | - | TRBV5-1 | CASSSTVNTEAFF | TGCGCCAGCAGCTCCACAGTGAACACTGAAGCTTTCTTT
TRBJ2-6 | TRBD1 | - | TRBV19 | CASSTRTGSSSGANVLTF | TGTGCCAGTAGTACTAGGACAGGGTCTAGCTCTGGGGCCAACGTCCTGACTTTC
TRBJ2-2 | - | - | TRBV5-5 | CASSYRVTGELFF | TGTGCCAGCAGTTACAGGGTTACCGGGGAGCTGTTTTTT
TRBJ2-7 | - | - | TRBV29-1 | CSARLADSYEQYF | TGCAGCGCCCGCCTAGCAGACTCCTACGAGCAGTACTTC
TRBJ1-2 | TRBD1 | - | TRBV5-1 | CASSLQGGLGDYGYTF | TGCGCCAGCAGCTTGCAGGGGGGTCTTGGGGACTATGGCTACACCTTC
TRBJ1-6 | TRBD1 | few | TRBV2 | CASSADRANSPLHF | TGTGCCAGCAGCGCCGACAGGGCCAATTCACCCCTCCACTTT
TRBJ1-1 | - | - | TRBV6-5 | CASRLGVRAFF | TGTGCCAGCAGATTAGGGGTTAGGGCTTTCTTT
TRBJ1-2 | TRBD1 | - | TRBV6-1 | CASSATGGTNYGYTF | TGTGCCAGCAGTGCCACAGGGGGCACTAACTATGGCTACACCTTC
TRBJ2-7 | TRBD2 | - | TRBV5-1 | CASSLGRLAGGSYEQYF | TGCGCCAGCAGCTTGGGCCGCCTAGCGGGGGGTTCCTACGAGCAGTACTTC
TRBJ1-1 | - | - | TRBV2 | CASSQGPEAFF | TGTGCCAGCTCACAGGGTCCTGAAGCTTTCTTT
TRBJ2-1 | TRBD2 | once | TRBV27 | CASTDGGGIGEQFF | TGTGCCAGCACTGACGGGGGGGGGATAGGTGAGCAGTTCTTC
TRBJ2-6 | - | medium-sized | TRBV5-6 | CASSPAGGSGANVLTF | TGTGCCAGCAGCCCCGCCGGGGGCTCTGGGGCCAACGTCCTGACTTTC
TRBJ2-1 | - | - | TRBV11-3 | CASSRNRVHEQFF | TGTGCCAGCAGCAGAAACAGGGTGCATGAGCAGTTCTTC